The 28 T cell receptor beta chains below come from one sample, sequenced in a study of regulatory T cells in long-lasting Graves disease. According to the study, TCR beta libraries were built with iRepertoire HTBI primers and CDR3-region Arm-PCR. TCRdb redid the calling of the multiplex PCR reads with MiXCR, one entry per CDR3 protein. The table shows about 340,000 distinct CDR3 sequences, with roughly a fifth occurring only once. As for time point: persistent/refractory GD, antithyroid drugs over 5 years with positive TRAb. RNA isolated from PBMCs was used to make the TCR library. Sequenced here: peripheral blood mononuclear cells (PBMCs), sampled when the disease was refractory, from a patient treated with antithyroid drugs. These receptors were collected from a female donor with Graves disease.

Only a few counts were recorded for this clonotype. The DNA of the CDR3 is TGTGCCAGCAGCTTGCCCCGACAGGGGGCAGGCACTGAAGCTTTCTTT. Protein: CASSLPRQGAGTEAFF. The chain employs TRBV5-4 and TRBJ1-1; 10 bases map to TRBD1. V was clipped by 1 base and J by 4 bases; unmatched bases: 7. This CDR3 is 16 amino acids long. The V gene's germline CDR1 is SGHNT and CDR2 YYREEE (reference sequence).

V usage is TRBV5-6 and J usage is TRBJ2-4; 8 bases fit TRBD1. The V segment lost 6 bases and the J segment 8 bases; nucleotides outside the gene matches: 1. The CDR3 sequence is 11 residues long. CDR1 is SGHDT and CDR2 is YYEEEE in the germline V gene. This CDR3 reads CASTQGDIQYF. For the CDR3, the DNA is TGTGCCAGCACACAGGGGGACATTCAGTACTTC.

The chain combines TRBV18 with TRBJ1-5; TRBD1 might be the D (5 bases). The CDR3 is 13 amino acids. V dropped 0 bases and J dropped 11 bases, with 11 bases sitting between them. Per the germline V gene, CDR1 is KGHSH and CDR2 is LQKENI. As DNA, the CDR3 is TGTGCCAGCTCACCACCGGGGATCAGGGCCCAGCATTTT. Encoded protein: CASSPPGIRAQHF.

This clonotype was counted between two and nine times. Being one base from a much bigger clone, this may be a read error. The final CDR3 position lacks the conserved phenylalanine or tryptophan, pointing to a likely read error. The rearrangement joins TRBV6-8 to TRBJ2-5, with a tentative D call TRBD2 (6 bases). Germline V gives CDR1 MNHGY, CDR2 SAAAGT. Deletions cut 4 bases from V and 7 bases from J, with 19 bases between. The CDR3 is made up of 15 amino acids. The CDR3 DNA follows: TGTGCCAGCAGTTCCGGGAGACGGGTCGGGGGGACCCAGTACCTC. Amino acids: CASSSGRRVGGTQYL.

This clonotype has a handful of counts. This chain links TRBV19 with TRBJ2-5; D is perhaps TRBD2 (5 bases). V was shortened by 10 bases and J by 2 bases, with 14 bases between the two germline ends. Looked up from germline, CDR1 is LNHDA and CDR2 is SQIVND (reference sequence). The CDR3 is 13 residues long. This CDR3 reads CATSGGRQETQYF. The CDR3 DNA reads as TGTGCCACCTCGGGCGGGCGGCAAGAGACCCAGTACTTC.

The rearrangement joins TRBV5-6 to TRBJ2-2; D possibly corresponds to TRBD2 (6 bases). This CDR3 spans 17 amino acids. The ends were cut back, 0 bases at V and 2 bases at J, with 14 bases in the middle. The germline CDR1 and CDR2 sequences are SGHDT and YYEEEE. The CDR3 protein is CASSLVVGGLNTGELFF. The DNA for the CDR3 is TGTGCCAGCAGCTTGGTGGTCGGGGGTCTTAACACCGGGGAGCTGTTTTTT.

This clonotype was detected many times. This rearrangement joins TRBV20-1 to TRBJ1-5; 10 bases match TRBD1. Germline trimming cut 6 bases from V and 3 bases from J; bases unmatched to any gene: 11. In germline, CDR1 is DFQATT, CDR2 SNEGSKA (reference sequence). This CDR3 spans 16 amino acids. The CDR3 sequence is CSARRTGGPYNQPQHF. The CDR3 coding sequence is TGCAGTGCCCGAAGGACAGGGGGACCTTACAATCAGCCCCAGCATTTT.

About this clonotype: The junction departs from the called germline gene at one end, perhaps through a read error. The CDR3 region has the DNA TGTGCCTGCAGCGCGCGGGACCGGAGGGCCACTGAAGCTTTCTTT. Translation: CACSARDRRATEAFF. This chain links TRBV9 with TRBJ1-1; the D gene is possibly TRBD1 (5 bases). The length of the CDR3 is 15 residues. Germline values: CDR1 SGDLS, CDR2 YYNGEE.

This clonotype was recorded at least ten times. The rearrangement joins TRBV27 to TRBJ1-2, with D unresolved. This CDR3 comprises 16 residues. Germline values: CDR1 MNHEY, CDR2 SMNVEV (reference sequence). V was pared by 10 bases and J by 7 bases, with 28 bases between. The CDR3 protein is CAITLRTDPQRSGYTF. For the CDR3, the DNA is TGTGCCATAACCTTAAGGACTGACCCCCAAAGGTCTGGCTACACCTTC.

The J gene is TRBJ1-2, the V gene TRBV28, with D possibly TRBD1 on 6 matching bases. V dropped 2 bases and J dropped 6 bases, with 13 bases sitting between them. Germline CDR1 MDHEN, CDR2 SYDVKM. The CDR3 is 14 amino acids. The CDR3 nucleotides read TGTGCCAGCAGTTTAGGGGGGCGCGGCGATGGCTACACCTTC. It is translated as CASSLGGRGDGYTF.

The chain recombines TRBV5-1 with TRBJ2-5; 13 bases match TRBD2. V lost 2 bases and J lost 4; bases outside the gene matches: 8. Germline V lookup: CDR1 SGHRS, CDR2 YFSETQ. The CDR3 sequence is 17 residues long. CDR3 residues: CASSFRTSGSDGETQYF. DNA of the CDR3: TGCGCCAGCAGCTTCCGGACTAGCGGGAGTGATGGAGAGACCCAGTACTTC.

About this clonotype: A read error is possible here, since a much larger clone lies one base away. The J gene is TRBJ2-5, the V gene TRBV6-2 or TRBV6-3; 8 bases fit TRBD1. Germline V gene lookup returns CDR1 MNHEY and CDR2 SVGEGT. The trim removed 5 bases at V and 5 bases at J, leaving 7 bases unmatched. The CDR3 extends over 14 amino acids. DNA of the CDR3: TGTGCCAGCAGTGGGACAGGAGTCGAGGAGACCCAGTACTTC. It encodes CASSGTGVEETQYF.

This clonotype was found many times. J is TRBJ1-1 and V is TRBV12-3 or TRBV12-4, with D perhaps TRBD1 (6 bases). The V end lost 6 bases, the J end lost 3 bases, and 17 bases lay between the germline ends. There are 15 residues in the CDR3. CDR3 in DNA: TGTGCCAGCAGACCCCGGGGAGGGGGGGACACTGAAGCTTTCTTT. It codes for CASRPRGGGDTEAFF.

The rearrangement uses TRBV11-2 and TRBJ2-6; D perhaps matches TRBD2 (5 bases). Germline V CDR1 and CDR2: SGHAT, FQNNGV. V was pared by 5 bases and J by 0 bases, with 14 bases between. This CDR3 is built from 17 residues. Here the CDR3 reads CASSPLRVSSGANVLTF. The CDR3 DNA reads as TGTGCCAGCAGCCCCCTGAGGGTTTCCTCTGGGGCCAACGTCCTGACTTTC.

In this sample, this clonotype turned up many times. CDR3 nucleotides: TGTGCCAGCACCAAGTGGACAGGGCTGAGTTCCTACGAGCAGTACTTC. Residues: CASTKWTGLSSYEQYF. This chain joins TRBV6-1 and TRBJ2-7; 8 bases align to TRBD1. The CDR3 loop spans 16 amino acids. Germline V gene data show CDR1 as MNHNS and CDR2 as SASEGT. The V and J ends lost 7 bases and 1 base, in that order; junction bases with no gene match: 12.

In its sample, this clonotype was seen many times. The chain links TRBV12-3 or TRBV12-4 to TRBJ1-5; D is perhaps TRBD1 (6 bases). Trimming took 5 bases from V and 5 from J, leaving 22 bases between them. This CDR3 is 17 amino acids long. Here the CDR3 DNA reads TGTGCCAGCAGTCAACTGCCTACAGGGTTTCGAGATCAGCCCCAGCATTTT. Translating it yields CASSQLPTGFRDQPQHF.

The rearrangement uses TRBV19 and TRBJ2-3; perhaps TRBD2 as D (6 bases). The CDR3 is 15 amino acids. CDR1 and CDR2 from the germline V gene are LNHDA and SQIVND (reference sequence). Trimming removed 3 bases at V and 1 base at J, with 11 bases between. This CDR3 is CASSMSSGGTDTQYF. CDR3 DNA sequence: TGTGCCAGTAGTATGAGTAGCGGAGGCACAGATACGCAGTATTTT.

This clonotype was picked up many times. The rearrangement links TRBV3-1 to TRBJ1-6, with no clear D. This CDR3 is built from 13 residues. The germline V gene encodes CDR1 LGHDT and CDR2 YNNKEL (reference sequence). Deletions cut 6 bases from V and 7 bases from J, with 10 bases between. The CDR3 protein is CASRMTDNSPLHF. The CDR3 DNA follows: TGTGCCAGCAGAATGACCGACAATTCACCCCTCCACTTT.

This clonotype has a count of ten or more. The chain has TRBV28 and TRBJ2-7, with 7 bases that match TRBD2. CDR1 and CDR2 from the germline V gene are MDHEN and SYDVKM. The CDR3 sequence is 14 residues long. V lost 2 bases and J lost 6; bases outside the gene matches: 7. The CDR3 bases are TGTGCCAGCAGTTTAGCGGGAGACTTAGTCGAGCAGTACTTC. Amino acid sequence: CASSLAGDLVEQYF.

With regard to this clonotype: Given a much more abundant clone one base away, this may be a read error. This chain joins TRBV2 and TRBJ1-2, with D possibly TRBD1 on 5 matching bases. Germline-derived CDR1 and CDR2 are SNHLY and FYNNEI. This CDR3 spans 14 amino acids. Trimming cost V 8 bases and J 8 bases, with 21 bases left between them. This CDR3 is CASGLRDLIGGYTF. The CDR3 DNA is TGTGCCAGCGGGTTACGGGACTTAATAGGGGGCTACACCTTC.

This clonotype was picked up many times. V is TRBV27 and J is TRBJ2-5, with D hard to call. Trimming took off 4 bases at V and 4 bases at J, with 10 bases between the two ends. CDR1 and CDR2 (germline): MNHEY, SMNVEV (reference sequence). This CDR3 is built from 13 residues. The CDR3, as DNA: TGTGCCAGCAGTTCCGATGGGGTAGAGACCCAGTACTTC. Residues: CASSSDGVETQYF.

This clonotype was seen repeatedly, ten times or more. The V and J genes are TRBV28 and TRBJ2-7; D is uncertain. Germline V gene data show CDR1 as MDHEN and CDR2 as SYDVKM. The germline V and J ends were trimmed by 9 bases and 3 bases, with 24 bases remaining between them. There are 16 residues in the CDR3. The CDR3 is CASSTLLPTMIYEQYF. CDR3 DNA: TGTGCCAGTTCGACGCTCCTTCCCACAATGATCTACGAGCAGTACTTC.

This clonotype was detected many times. This chain connects TRBV12-3 or TRBV12-4 to TRBJ1-5; D is undetermined. The CDR3 runs 12 residues. Trimming took 11 bases from V and 5 from J, leaving 13 bases between them. The CDR3 region has the DNA TGTGCCTCGCGTCGCCCCGATCAGCCCCAGCATTTT. This encodes CASRRPDQPQHF.

Many counts were recorded for this clonotype. The chain has TRBV3-1 and TRBJ1-2; no clear D. V lost 3 bases and J 8 bases, leaving 7 bases between the germline ends. Germline CDR1 reads LGHDT; CDR2 reads YNNKEL (reference sequence). The CDR3 spans 11 residues. The CDR3 region is CASSQSGGYTF. CDR3 sequence (DNA): TGTGCCAGCAGCCAGAGTGGGGGCTACACCTTC.

Points on this clonotype: Mismatch with germline at one junction end may stem from a read error. The V call is TRBV30, the J call TRBJ2-7; maybe TRBD1 (5 bases). CDR1 is GTSNPN and CDR2 is SVGIG in the germline V gene (reference sequence). The CDR3 has 14 amino acids. CDR3 loop: CAWGVQVHPYEQYF. The CDR3 DNA is TGTGCCTGGGGTGTACAGGTCCACCCCTACGAGCAGTACTTC.

This clonotype was counted at least ten times. The chain is built from TRBV12-5 and TRBJ2-2; 10 bases agree with TRBD2. Germline loops: CDR1 LGHNT, CDR2 FRNRAP. The CDR3 runs to 14 residues. Unmatched junction bases numbered 7, after V lost 8 bases and J lost 7 bases. The DNA for the CDR3 is TGTGCTAGTCAAGCGGGGGGGCCCGACGGGGAGCTGTTTTTT. Translation gives CASQAGGPDGELFF.

Note on this clonotype: This may come from a read error, since a much larger clone is one base off. This chain uses TRBV20-1 with TRBJ1-2; possibly TRBD1 for D (6 bases). The CDR3 consists of 12 residues. Germline V lookup: CDR1 DFQATT, CDR2 SNEGSKA (reference sequence). CDR3 loop: CSATDSFYDYTF. The CDR3 region has the DNA TGCAGTGCTACGGACAGTTTCTATGACTACACCTTC.

For the CDR3, the DNA is TGTGCCAGCAGCAAATATCTTGCAGGGGAGCAGTACTTC. Protein sequence: CASSKYLAGEQYF. The V and J genes are TRBV12-3 or TRBV12-4 and TRBJ2-7; weak D call: TRBD1 (5 bases). The V end lost 6 bases, the J end lost 7 bases, and 16 bases lay between the germline ends. The CDR3 consists of 13 residues.